This TCR beta chain is drawn from a study of control samples from healthy donors and cancer patients. Clones were read by immunoSEQ multiplex PCR, and TCRdb kept only the in-frame ones, dropping some. This repertoire shows approximately 100,000 clones, around nine tenths found once; its top ten account for 7.8%. The CDR3 has 13 residues. From germline, CDR1 is SQVTM and CDR2 ANQGSEA. Trimming cost V 5 bases and J 4 bases, with 15 bases left between them. The receptor comes from a man aged 30 to 45 in good health. The sequenced sample was blood. The chain links TRBV29-1 to TRBJ2-7; D is undetermined. The CDR3 loop reads CSVPKEIGYEQYF. In DNA form, the CDR3 reads TGCAGCGTTCCCAAAGAGATAGGGTACGAGCAGTACTTC.